Below are 6 T cell receptor beta chains sequenced from a single sample in a study of cytomegalovirus exposure and HLA in healthy donors. Both 60 Vbeta primers and 13 Jbeta primers went into the PCR. Assay: immunoSEQ multiplex PCR; the TCRdb copy retains only in-frame clones and omits some. This table holds about 150,000 clones, roughly 77% found once. What was sequenced was PBMCs. These receptors were obtained from a man in his thirties or forties in good health and CMV-seropositive.

This clone came up once. J is TRBJ1-2 and V is TRBV9; D uncertain. With 7 bases removed from V and 8 bases from J, the gap between germline ends came to 18 bases. CDR1 SGDLS and CDR2 YYNGEE come from the germline V gene. The CDR3 contains 13 residues. The CDR3 sequence: CASPGSPRRGYTF. In DNA form, the CDR3 reads TGTGCCAGCCCCGGGTCCCCAAGGCGGGGCTACACCTTC.

The chain combines TRBV29-1 with TRBJ2-7; TRBD1 is a possible D gene (6 bases). The CDR3 has 13 amino acids. The V and J ends lost 6 bases and 5 bases respectively, with 17 bases between them. From germline, CDR1 is SQVTM and CDR2 ANQGSEA. CDR3 nucleotide sequence: TGCAGCGTACAGAAAGTGGCAGGGGACGAGCAGTACTTC. Encoded protein: CSVQKVAGDEQYF.

DNA of the CDR3: TGTGCCAGCAGGGCAGTTAATAGCAATCAGCCCCAGCATTTT. Its translation: CASRAVNSNQPQHF. This chain uses TRBV6-1 with TRBJ1-5, with unresolved D. The length of the CDR3 is 14 residues. Germline V gene lookup returns CDR1 MNHNS and CDR2 SASEGT. Trimming removed 6 bases at V and 0 bases at J, with 9 bases between.

The V call is TRBV19, the J call TRBJ1-1; D uncertain. Per germline, CDR1 LNHDA and CDR2 SQIVND (reference sequence). V gave up 3 bases and J gave up 0 bases, with 5 bases separating them. CDR3 size: 13 residues. The CDR3 sequence: CASSIAVNTEAFF. In DNA form, the CDR3 reads TGTGCCAGTAGTATTGCGGTGAACACTGAAGCTTTCTTT. Variable domain in full (rest from reference TRBV19 and TRBJ1-1): DGGITQSPKYLFRKEGQNVTLSCEQNLNHDAMYWYRQDPGQGLRLIYYSQIVNDFQKGDIAEGYSVSREKKESFPLTVTSAQKNPTAFYLCASSIAVNTEAFFGQGTRLTVV.

In this sample, this clone turned up once. The chain joins TRBV4-1 to TRBJ1-2; D gene uncertain. Trimming shortened V by 4 bases and J by 9 bases, and 15 bases separated the two germline ends. CDR1 and CDR2 from the germline V gene are MGHRA and YSYEKL. CDR3 length equals 13 residues. CDR3 in DNA: TGCGCCAGCAGCCCCTCCGGAGCCCCGCGCTACACCTTC. This translates into CASSPSGAPRYTF.

This clone showed up just a few times. The rearrangement uses TRBV11-2 and TRBJ1-2; 8 nucleotides match TRBD1. V was clipped by 1 base and J by 6 bases; unmatched bases: 1. The CDR3 runs 13 residues. Looked up from germline, CDR1 is SGHAT and CDR2 is FQNNGV. The CDR3 DNA is TGTGCCAGCAGCTTAGGGACAGGGCATGGCTACACCTTC. It is translated as CASSLGTGHGYTF. Full variable domain (rest looked up from reference TRBV11-2 and TRBJ1-2): EAGVAQSPRYKIIEKRQSVAFWCNPISGHATLYWYQQILGQGPKLLIQFQNNGVVDDSQLPKDRFSAERLKGVDSTLKIQPAKLEDSAVYLCASSLGTGHGYTFGSGTRLTVV.